A single T cell receptor (beta chain) is shown here with its context. Assay used: immunoSEQ multiplex PCR; TCRdb lists only in-frame clones, some missing. The sample shows about 51,000 clones, 85% to 90% of them seen only once. This sample is part of a study of blood T cell repertoires in COVID-19. As for the study in general: Samples taken during acute and convalescent COVID-19 were collected in the United States, Italy and Spain.

CDR1 and CDR2 from the germline V gene are MDHEN and SYDVKM. There are 12 residues in the CDR3. J gave up 6 bases and V 7 bases, and 2 bases lay outside the gene matches. The V and J genes are TRBV28 and TRBJ2-2; TRBD1 aligns across 7 bases. The specimen sequenced was peripheral blood. This clonotype was sampled from an elderly man with active COVID-19. CDR3 coding DNA: TGTGCCAGCAAGGGGGCTTCCGGGGAGCTGTTTTTT. The encoded protein is CASKGASGELFF.